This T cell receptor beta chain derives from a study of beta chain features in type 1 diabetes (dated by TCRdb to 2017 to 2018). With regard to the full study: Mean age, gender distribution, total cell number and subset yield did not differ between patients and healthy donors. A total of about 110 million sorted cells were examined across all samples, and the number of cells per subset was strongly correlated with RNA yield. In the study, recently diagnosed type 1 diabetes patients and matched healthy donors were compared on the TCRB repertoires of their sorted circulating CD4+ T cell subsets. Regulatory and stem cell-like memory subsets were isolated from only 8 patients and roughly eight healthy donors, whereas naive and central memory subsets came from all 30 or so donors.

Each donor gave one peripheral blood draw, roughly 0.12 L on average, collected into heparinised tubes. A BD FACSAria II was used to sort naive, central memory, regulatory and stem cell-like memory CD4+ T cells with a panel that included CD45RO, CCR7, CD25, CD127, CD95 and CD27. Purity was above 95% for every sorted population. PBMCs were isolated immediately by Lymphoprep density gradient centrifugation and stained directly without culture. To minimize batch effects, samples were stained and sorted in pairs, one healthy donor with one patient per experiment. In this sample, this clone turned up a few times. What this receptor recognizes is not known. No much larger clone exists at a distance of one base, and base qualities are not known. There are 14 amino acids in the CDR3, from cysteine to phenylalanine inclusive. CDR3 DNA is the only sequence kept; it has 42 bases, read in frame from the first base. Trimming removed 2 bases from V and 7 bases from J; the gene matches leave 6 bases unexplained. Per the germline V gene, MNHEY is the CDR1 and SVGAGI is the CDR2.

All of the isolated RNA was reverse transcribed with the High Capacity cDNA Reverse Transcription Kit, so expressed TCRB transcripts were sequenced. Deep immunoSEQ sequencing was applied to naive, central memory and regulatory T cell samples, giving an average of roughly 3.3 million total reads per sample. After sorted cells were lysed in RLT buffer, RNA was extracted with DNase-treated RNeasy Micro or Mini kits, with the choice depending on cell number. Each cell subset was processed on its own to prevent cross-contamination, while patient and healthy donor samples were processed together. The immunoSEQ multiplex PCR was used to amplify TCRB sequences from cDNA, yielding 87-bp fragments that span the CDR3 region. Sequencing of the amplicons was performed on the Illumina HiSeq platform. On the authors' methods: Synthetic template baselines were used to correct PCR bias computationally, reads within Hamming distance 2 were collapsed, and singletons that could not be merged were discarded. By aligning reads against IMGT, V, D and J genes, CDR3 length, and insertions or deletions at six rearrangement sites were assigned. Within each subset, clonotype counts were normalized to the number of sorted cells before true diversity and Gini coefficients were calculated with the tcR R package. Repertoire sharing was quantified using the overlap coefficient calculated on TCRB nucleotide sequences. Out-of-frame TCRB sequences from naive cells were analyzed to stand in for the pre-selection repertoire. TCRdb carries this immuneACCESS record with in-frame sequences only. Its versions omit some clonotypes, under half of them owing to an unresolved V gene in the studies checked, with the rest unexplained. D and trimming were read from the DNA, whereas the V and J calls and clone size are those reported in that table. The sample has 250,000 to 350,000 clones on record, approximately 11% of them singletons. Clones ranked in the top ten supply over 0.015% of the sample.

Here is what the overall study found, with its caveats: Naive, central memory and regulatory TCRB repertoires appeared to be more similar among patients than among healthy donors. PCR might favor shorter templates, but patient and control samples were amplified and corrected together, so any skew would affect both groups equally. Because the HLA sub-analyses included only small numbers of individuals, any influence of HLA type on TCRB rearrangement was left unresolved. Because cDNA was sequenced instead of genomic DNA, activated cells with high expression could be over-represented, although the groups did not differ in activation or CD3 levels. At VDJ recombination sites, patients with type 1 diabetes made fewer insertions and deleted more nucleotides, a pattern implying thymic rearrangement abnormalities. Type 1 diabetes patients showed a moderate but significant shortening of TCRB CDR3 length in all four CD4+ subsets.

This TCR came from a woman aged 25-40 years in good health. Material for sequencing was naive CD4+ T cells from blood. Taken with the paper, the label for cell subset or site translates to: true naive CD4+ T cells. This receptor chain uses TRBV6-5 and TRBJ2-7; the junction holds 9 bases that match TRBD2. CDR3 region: CASSYVAGVQEQYF. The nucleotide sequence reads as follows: TGTGCCAGCAGTTACGTAGCGGGAGTTCAAGAGCAGTACTTC.